This T cell receptor beta chain was captured in a study of blood T cell repertoires in COVID-19. As for the study in general: COVID-19 samples collected from the United States, Italy and Spain covered acute and convalescent phases.

Sequencing used immunoSEQ multiplex PCR; TCRdb keeps in-frame clones, though not all of them. The sample holds some 220,000 clones, more than 75% seen once. V lost 4 bases to trimming and J lost 0 bases, with 13 bases between them. Germline CDR1 MRHNA, CDR2 SNTAGT. The CDR3 length is 16 residues. Source material: peripheral blood. The sequence derives from a man aged 50-59 years who had recovered from COVID-19. V gene TRBV6-4 combines with J gene TRBJ2-1; D is perhaps TRBD1 (6 bases). The CDR3 is CASSALQGSSYNEQFF. The CDR3 coding sequence is TGTGCCAGCAGTGCCCTCCAGGGGAGCTCCTACAATGAGCAGTTCTTC.